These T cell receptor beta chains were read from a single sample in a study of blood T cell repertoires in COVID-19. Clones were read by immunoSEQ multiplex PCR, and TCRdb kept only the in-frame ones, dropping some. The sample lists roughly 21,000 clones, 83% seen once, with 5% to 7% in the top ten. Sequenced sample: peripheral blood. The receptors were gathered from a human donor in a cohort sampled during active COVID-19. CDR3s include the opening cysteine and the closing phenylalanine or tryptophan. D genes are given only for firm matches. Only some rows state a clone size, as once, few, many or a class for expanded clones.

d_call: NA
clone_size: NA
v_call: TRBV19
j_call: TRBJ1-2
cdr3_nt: TGTGCCAGTAGTCCGTGGGGGGGGACCCTACCTTATGGCTACACCTTC
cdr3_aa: CASSPWGGTLPYGYTF

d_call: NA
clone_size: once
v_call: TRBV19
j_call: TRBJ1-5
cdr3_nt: TGTGCCAGTAAAGTGAGCGGGGCGGGTCAGCCCCAGCATTTT
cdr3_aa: CASKVSGAGQPQHF

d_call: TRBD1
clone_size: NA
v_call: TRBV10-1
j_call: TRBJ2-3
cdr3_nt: TGCGCCAGCAGCCCGGGACAGCCCACAGATACGCAGTATTTT
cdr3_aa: CASSPGQPTDTQYF

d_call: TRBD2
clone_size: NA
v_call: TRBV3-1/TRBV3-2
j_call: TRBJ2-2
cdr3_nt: TGTGCCAGCAGCCAAGATGGGACTAGCGGGGTCACCGGGGAGCTGTTTTTT
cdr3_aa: CASSQDGTSGVTGELFF

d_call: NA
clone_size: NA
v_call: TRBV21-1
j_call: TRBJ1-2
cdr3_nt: TGTGCCAGCAGCAAAGCAAGGTACAGGGGGCATTATGGCTACACCTTC
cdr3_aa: CASSKARYRGHYGYTF

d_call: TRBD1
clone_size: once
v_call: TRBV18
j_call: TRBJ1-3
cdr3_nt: TGTGCCAGCTCAAAGAACAGGGGGACTGGAAACACCATATATTTT
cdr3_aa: CASSKNRGTGNTIYF

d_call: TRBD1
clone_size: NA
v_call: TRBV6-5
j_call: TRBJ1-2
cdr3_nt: TGTGCCAGCAGATCAGACAGGGGCCATAACTATGGCTACACCTTC
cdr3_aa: CASRSDRGHNYGYTF

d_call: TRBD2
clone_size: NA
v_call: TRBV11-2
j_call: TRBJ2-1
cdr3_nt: TGTGCCAGCAGCTCCAGACTAGCGGGGGGGCGCGATGAGCAGTTCTTC
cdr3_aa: CASSSRLAGGRDEQFF

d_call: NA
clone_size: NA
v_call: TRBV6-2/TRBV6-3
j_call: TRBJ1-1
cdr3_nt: TGTGCCAGCAGCCAGCACCCCATGAACACTGAAGCTTTCTTT
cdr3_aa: CASSQHPMNTEAFF

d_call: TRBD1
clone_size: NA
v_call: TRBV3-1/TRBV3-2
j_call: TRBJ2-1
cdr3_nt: TGTGCCAGCAGCCAAAAAGGGACCCTCCGGGGACAGGGGAAGGGACACGGTCTGTTCTTC
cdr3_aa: CASSQKGTLRGQGKGHGLFF

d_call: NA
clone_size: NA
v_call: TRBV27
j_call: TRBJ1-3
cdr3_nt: TGTGCCAGCAGCAATGAGAGAGCTGGAAACACCATATATTTT
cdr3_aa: CASSNERAGNTIYF

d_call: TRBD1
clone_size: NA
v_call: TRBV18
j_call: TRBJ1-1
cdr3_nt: TGTGCCAGCTCACCACCGCAGGGGGGCACTGAAGCTTTCTTT
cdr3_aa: CASSPPQGGTEAFF

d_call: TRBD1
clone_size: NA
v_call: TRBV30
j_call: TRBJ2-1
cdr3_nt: TGTGCCTGGGCCAGGGACAGGGGAAATGAGCAGTTCTTC
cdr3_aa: CAWARDRGNEQFF

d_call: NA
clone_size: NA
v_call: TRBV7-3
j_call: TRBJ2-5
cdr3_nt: TGTGCCAGCAGCTCAATGGGGGGTTCGGAGACCCAGTACTTC
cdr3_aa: CASSSMGGSETQYF

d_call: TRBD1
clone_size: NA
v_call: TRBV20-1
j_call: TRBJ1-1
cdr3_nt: TGCAGTGCTAGTACAGGGGGCACTGAAGCTTTCTTT
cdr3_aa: CSASTGGTEAFF

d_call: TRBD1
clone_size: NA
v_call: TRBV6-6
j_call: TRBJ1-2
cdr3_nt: TGTGCCAGCAGTAGAACAGGGGGGGGTTATGGCTACACCTTC
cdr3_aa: CASSRTGGGYGYTF

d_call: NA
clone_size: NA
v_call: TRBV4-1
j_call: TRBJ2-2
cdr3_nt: TGCGCCAGCAATAGAGGAATCAACACCGGGGAGCTGTTTTTT
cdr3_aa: CASNRGINTGELFF

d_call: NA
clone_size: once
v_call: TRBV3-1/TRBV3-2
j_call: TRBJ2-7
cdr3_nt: TGTGCCAGCAGCCAGTCCTTGGGAATCAGGGACAACTCCTACGAGCAGTACTTC
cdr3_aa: CASSQSLGIRDNSYEQYF

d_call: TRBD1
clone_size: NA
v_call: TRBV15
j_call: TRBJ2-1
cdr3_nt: TGTGCCACCAGCAGAGATCCCCCGGACAGGGGGAACAATGAGCAGTTCTTC
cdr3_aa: CATSRDPPDRGNNEQFF

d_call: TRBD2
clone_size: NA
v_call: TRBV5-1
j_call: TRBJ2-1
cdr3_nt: TGCGCCAGCAGTTCCGGGACTAGCGTCCGCCAACGCGGGATTGAGCAGTTCTTC
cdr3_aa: CASSSGTSVRQRGIEQFF

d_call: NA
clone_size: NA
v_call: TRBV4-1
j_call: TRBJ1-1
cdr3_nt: TGCGCCAGCAGCCAATCTTCGTTGGCCCGCACTGAAGCTTTCTTT
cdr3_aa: CASSQSSLARTEAFF

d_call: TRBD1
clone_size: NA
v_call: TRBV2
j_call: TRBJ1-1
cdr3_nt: TGTGCCAGCAGGAAAAGGACAGGAACTGAAGCTTTCTTT
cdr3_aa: CASRKRTGTEAFF

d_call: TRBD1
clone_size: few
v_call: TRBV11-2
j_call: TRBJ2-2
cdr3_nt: TGTGCCAGCAGCCCCGGTTCAACAGGGGGCGGGGAGCTGTTTTTT
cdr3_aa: CASSPGSTGGGELFF

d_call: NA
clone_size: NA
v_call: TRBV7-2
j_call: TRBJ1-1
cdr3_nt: TGTGCCAGCAGCTTAGCGTTGGCAGGGTCCACTGAAGCTTTCTTT
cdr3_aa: CASSLALAGSTEAFF

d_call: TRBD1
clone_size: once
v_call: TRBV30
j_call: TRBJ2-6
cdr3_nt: TGTGCCTACAGGGGATTCTCTGGGGCCAACGTCCTGACTTTC
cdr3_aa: CAYRGFSGANVLTF

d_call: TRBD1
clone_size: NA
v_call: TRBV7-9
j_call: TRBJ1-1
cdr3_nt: TGTGCCAGCAGCCGACAGGGCGGAGTCGCGAACACTGAAGCTTTCTTT
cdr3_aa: CASSRQGGVANTEAFF

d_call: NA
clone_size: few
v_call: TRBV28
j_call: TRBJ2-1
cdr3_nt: TGTGCCACCCAGAAAAGGGTCGGGGGTACCAATGAGCAGTTCTTC
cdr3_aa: CATQKRVGGTNEQFF

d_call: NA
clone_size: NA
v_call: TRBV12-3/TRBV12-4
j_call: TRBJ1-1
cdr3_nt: TGTGCCAGCAGTTTTGGACCGGGACTTGGAGCTTTCTTT
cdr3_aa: CASSFGPGLGAFF

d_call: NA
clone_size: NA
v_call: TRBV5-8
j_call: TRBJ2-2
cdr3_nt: TGTGCCAGCAGCCCTATAGGGGGGGCCGGGGAGCTGTTTTTT
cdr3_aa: CASSPIGGAGELFF

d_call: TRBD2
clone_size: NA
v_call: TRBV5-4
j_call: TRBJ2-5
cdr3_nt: TGTGCCAGCAGCTTGCTATTTAGCGGGGGAGGTGAGACCCAGTACTTC
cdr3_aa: CASSLLFSGGGETQYF

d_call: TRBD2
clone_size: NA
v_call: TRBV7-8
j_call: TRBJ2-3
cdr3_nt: TGTGCCAGCAGCTTACTCCGGACTAGCGGGGGCAACACAGATACGCAGTATTTT
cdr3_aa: CASSLLRTSGGNTDTQYF

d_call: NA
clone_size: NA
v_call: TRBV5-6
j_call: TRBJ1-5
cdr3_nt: TGTGCCAGCAGCTTGTGGCGGGACCCGTCCCTCAATCAGCCCCAGCATTTT
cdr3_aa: CASSLWRDPSLNQPQHF

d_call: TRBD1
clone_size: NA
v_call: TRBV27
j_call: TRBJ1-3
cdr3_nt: TGTGCCAGCAGCGAGAAAGGCAGGGGGAGTAACACCATATATTTT
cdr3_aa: CASSEKGRGSNTIYF

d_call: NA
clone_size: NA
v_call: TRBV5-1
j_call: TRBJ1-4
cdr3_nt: TGCGCCAGCAGCCCCGAGACAGGCTACATTGTTTTT
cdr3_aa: CASSPETGYIVF

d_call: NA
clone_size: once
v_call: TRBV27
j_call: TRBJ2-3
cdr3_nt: TGTGCCAGCAGCCCCATAGCGGCAGGGTGGGACACAGATACGCAGTATTTT
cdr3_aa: CASSPIAAGWDTDTQYF